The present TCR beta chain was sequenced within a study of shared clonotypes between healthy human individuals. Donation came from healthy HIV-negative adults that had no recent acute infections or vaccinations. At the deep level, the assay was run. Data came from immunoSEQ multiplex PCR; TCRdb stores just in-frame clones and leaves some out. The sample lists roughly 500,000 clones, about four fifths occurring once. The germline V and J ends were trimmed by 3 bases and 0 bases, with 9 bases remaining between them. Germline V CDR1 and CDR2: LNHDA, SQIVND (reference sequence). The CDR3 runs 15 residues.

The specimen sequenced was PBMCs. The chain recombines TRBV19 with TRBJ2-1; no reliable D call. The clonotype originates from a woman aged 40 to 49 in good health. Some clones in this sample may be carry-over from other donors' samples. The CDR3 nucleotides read TGTGCCAGTAGTATCAGGCGGAGCTCCTACAATGAGCAGTTCTTC. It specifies CASSIRRSSYNEQFF.